This T cell receptor beta chain was found in a study of blood T cell repertoires in COVID-19. Sequencing used immunoSEQ multiplex PCR; TCRdb keeps in-frame clones, though not all of them. The table lists about 300,000 clones, 85% of them singletons. The germline V gene encodes CDR1 LGHDT and CDR2 YNNKEL (reference sequence). This CDR3 has 13 amino acids. V lost 2 bases to trimming and J lost 4 bases, with 8 bases between them. The receptor was derived from a woman aged 45-65 years who had recovered from COVID-19. The sample taken for sequencing was PBMCs or T cells enriched from blood (not recorded which). The genes are TRBV3-1 (or the pseudogene TRBV3-2) and TRBJ1-2, with D possibly TRBD1 on 6 matching bases. The CDR3 is CASSQRTAYGYTF. CDR3 coding DNA: TGTGCCAGCAGCCAACGGACAGCCTATGGCTACACCTTC.